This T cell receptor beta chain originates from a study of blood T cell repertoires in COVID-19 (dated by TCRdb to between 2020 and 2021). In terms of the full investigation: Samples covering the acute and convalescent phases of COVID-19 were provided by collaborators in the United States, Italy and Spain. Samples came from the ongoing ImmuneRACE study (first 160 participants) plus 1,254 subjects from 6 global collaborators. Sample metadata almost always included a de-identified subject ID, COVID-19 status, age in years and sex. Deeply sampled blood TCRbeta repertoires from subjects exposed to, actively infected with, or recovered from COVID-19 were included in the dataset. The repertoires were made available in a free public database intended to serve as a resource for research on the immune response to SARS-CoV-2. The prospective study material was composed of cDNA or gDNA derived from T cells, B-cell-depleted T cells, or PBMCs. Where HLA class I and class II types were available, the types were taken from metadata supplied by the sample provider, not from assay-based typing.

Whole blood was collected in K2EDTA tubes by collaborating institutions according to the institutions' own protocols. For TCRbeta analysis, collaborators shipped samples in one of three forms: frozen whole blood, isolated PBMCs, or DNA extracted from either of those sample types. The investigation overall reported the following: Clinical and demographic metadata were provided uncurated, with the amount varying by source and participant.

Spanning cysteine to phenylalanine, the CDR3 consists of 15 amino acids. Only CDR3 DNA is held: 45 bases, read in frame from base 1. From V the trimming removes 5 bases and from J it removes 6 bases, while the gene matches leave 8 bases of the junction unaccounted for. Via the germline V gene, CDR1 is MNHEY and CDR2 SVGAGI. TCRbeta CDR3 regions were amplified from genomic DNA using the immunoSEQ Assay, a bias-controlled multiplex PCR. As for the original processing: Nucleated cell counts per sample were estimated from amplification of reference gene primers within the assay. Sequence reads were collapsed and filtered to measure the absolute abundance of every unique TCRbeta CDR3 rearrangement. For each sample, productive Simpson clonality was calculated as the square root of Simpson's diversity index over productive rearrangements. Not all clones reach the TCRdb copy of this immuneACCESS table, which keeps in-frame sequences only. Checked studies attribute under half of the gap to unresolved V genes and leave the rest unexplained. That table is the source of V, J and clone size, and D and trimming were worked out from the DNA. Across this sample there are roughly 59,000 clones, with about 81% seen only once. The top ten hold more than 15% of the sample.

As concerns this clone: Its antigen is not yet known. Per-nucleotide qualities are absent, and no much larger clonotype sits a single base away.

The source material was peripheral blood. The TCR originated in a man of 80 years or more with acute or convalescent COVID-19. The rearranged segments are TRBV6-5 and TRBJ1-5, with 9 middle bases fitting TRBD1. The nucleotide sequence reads TGTGCCAGCAGTAGGGGGACAGGGAATATTCAGCCCCAGCATTTT. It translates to CASSRGTGNIQPQHF.